This T cell receptor beta chain was documented in a study of a mutant IDH1 vaccine in newly diagnosed glioma. Study context: The start of vaccination came 4-6 weeks after radiotherapy alone, or with temozolomide cycles. Earlier care involved radiotherapy, temozolomide, or both, and the majority received both.

Trimming removed 0 bases at V and 2 bases at J, with 9 bases between. CDR1 and CDR2 (germline): SGDLS, YYNGEE. The CDR3 length is 15 residues. Described time point: week 11, during vaccination. In every dose of vaccine, 300 ug of mutant IDH1 20-mer peptide was given alongside topical imiquimod. Donors had new IDH1-mutant astrocytomas of WHO grade 3 or 4 (ATRX-lost). In regard to this clone: The antigen is unknown.

The study's findings and limits: Changes in the top peripheral T cell clonotypes seemingly had no bearing on pseudoprogression.

The data were produced by immunoSEQ multiplex PCR, yet TCRdb's version contains in-frame clones alone and is incomplete. The sample yields 30,000 to 45,000 clones, 80% seen once. The chain is built from TRBV9 and TRBJ1-5; possibly TRBD1 for D (5 bases). Specimen: peripheral blood mononuclear cells (PBMCs), collected from a glioma patient whose treatment included an IDH1 peptide vaccine. This receptor was identified in a woman aged 30 to 39 with glioma. Some clones in this sample may be carry-over from other donors' samples. CDR3 residues: CASSVGGDGNQPQHF. Here the CDR3 DNA reads TGTGCCAGCAGCGTAGGGGGGGACGGCAATCAGCCCCAGCATTTT.